These 30 T cell receptor beta chains were all obtained from the same sample, sequenced in a study of cytomegalovirus exposure and HLA in healthy donors. The PCR made use of 60 Vbeta and 13 Jbeta primers. Some clones are missing from TCRdb's copy, which holds only in-frame ones; the method was immunoSEQ multiplex PCR. The table shows 200,000 or so clones, with more than 75% occurring only once. The sample was PBMCs. These receptors all stem from a human donor in good health.

The chain has TRBV29-1 and TRBJ2-3; D is undetermined. Germline CDR1 SQVTM, CDR2 ANQGSEA. The CDR3 runs to 14 residues. V dropped 1 base and J dropped 2 bases, with 10 bases sitting between them. The CDR3 nucleotides read TGCAGCGTTGAAGCAGGATCCAACACAGATACGCAGTATTTT. It yields the protein CSVEAGSNTDTQYF.

The chain combines TRBV7-9 with TRBJ2-7, with a tentative D call TRBD2 (6 bases). CDR3 size: 15 residues. Germline values: CDR1 SEHNR, CDR2 FQNEAQ (reference sequence). V lost 0 bases to trimming and J lost 4 bases, with 13 bases between them. DNA of the CDR3: TGTGCCAGCAGCTTAGCGCTAGGGCGGGATTACGAGCAGTACTTC. Translating it yields CASSLALGRDYEQYF.

The CDR3 here is CASSPLGGHEQYF. The CDR3 bases are TGTGCCAGCTCACCACTAGGGGGCCACGAGCAGTACTTC. The rearrangement uses TRBV18 and TRBJ2-7; TRBD1 aligns across 7 bases. The CDR3 extends over 13 amino acids. Germline CDR1 KGHSH, CDR2 LQKENI. J lost 5 bases, V lost 1 base, and 2 bases had no gene match.

There are a few counts of this clone. V gene TRBV10-3 combines with J gene TRBJ2-2; perhaps TRBD2 as D (6 bases). This CDR3 region has 15 residues. Germline values: CDR1 ENHRY, CDR2 SYGVKD. Trimming took 8 bases from V and 4 from J, leaving 17 bases between them. CDR3 nucleotides: TGTGCCATCGGGCAGGGAGGCCAACCCACCGGGGAGCTGTTTTTT. Translated, it gives CAIGQGGQPTGELFF.

On this clone: A read error may account for a junction end that differs from germline. V usage is TRBV7-2 and J usage is TRBJ2-7; 7 nucleotides agree with TRBD2. The V gene's germline CDR1 is SGHTA and CDR2 FQGNSA. CDR3 length equals 14 residues. The CDR3 region is CASSLAVGSYEQYF. Written as DNA, the CDR3 is TGTGCCAGCAGCCTAGCGGTTGGGAGCTACGAGCAGTACTTC.

This chain uses TRBV27 with TRBJ1-2; D ambiguous. The germline V and J ends were trimmed by 5 bases and 0 bases, with 10 bases remaining between them. The CDR3 sequence is 14 residues long. From germline, CDR1 is MNHEY and CDR2 SMNVEV (reference sequence). The CDR3 DNA sequence: TGTGCCAGCAGTCGTCCATCAGCTAACTATGGCTACACCTTC. This translates into CASSRPSANYGYTF.

CDR3 nucleotide sequence: TGCGCCAGCAGCGACCAGGATTTTTACGAGCAGTACTTC. This codes for CASSDQDFYEQYF. The gene calls are TRBV10-1 and TRBJ2-7; the D is unclear. The germline CDR1 and CDR2 sequences are WNHNN and SYGVQD (reference sequence). With 6 bases removed from V and 4 bases from J, the gap between germline ends came to 13 bases. This CDR3 comprises 13 residues.

This chain joins TRBV13 and TRBJ2-7; 7 bases are a match to TRBD2. The CDR3 is 15 amino acids. Germline V gene sequence: CDR1 PRHDT, CDR2 FYEKMQ (reference sequence). V shed 2 bases, J shed 6 bases, and the junction held 10 bases outside the gene matches. Here the CDR3 DNA reads TGTGCCAGCAGCTTATCGGGCGGGAGAGGCGGCGAGCAGTACTTC. As protein: CASSLSGGRGGEQYF.

This clone was seen only once. The gene calls are TRBV6-6 and TRBJ2-6, with TRBD1 matching over 7 bases. V was pared by 10 bases and J by 3 bases, with 12 bases of the junction left unmatched. Germline assignment: CDR1 MNHNY and CDR2 SVGAGI (reference sequence). The CDR3 consists of 16 residues. The CDR3 sequence is CATSRQGSGGANVLTF. In nucleotides, the CDR3 is TGTGCCACTAGCAGACAGGGCAGTGGTGGGGCCAACGTCCTGACTTTC.

This clone was counted only a few times. J is TRBJ2-1 and V is TRBV6-6, with 8 bases lining up with TRBD2. The length of the CDR3 is 12 residues. Trimming at V came to 4 bases and at J to 7 bases, leaving 0 bases not matched to a gene. Germline V lookup: CDR1 MNHNY, CDR2 SVGAGI (reference sequence). The CDR3 DNA reads TGTGCCAGCAGTTTAGCGGGAAATGAGCAGTTCTTC. Translation gives CASSLAGNEQFF.

The V gene is TRBV27, the J gene TRBJ1-1; TRBD1 matches at 7 bases. The CDR3 loop spans 13 amino acids. CDR1 MNHEY and CDR2 SMNVEV come from the germline V gene (reference sequence). The trim removed 5 bases at V and 3 bases at J, leaving 3 bases unmatched. CDR3 protein: CASSATGYTEAFF. CDR3 DNA sequence: TGTGCCAGCAGTGCGACAGGGTACACTGAAGCTTTCTTT.

This clone was recorded once. One end of the junction fails to match germline, which may point to a read error. V and J are TRBV7-9 and TRBJ1-3, with D possibly matching TRBD1 (5 bases). The germline CDR1 and CDR2 sequences are SEHNR and FQNEAQ (reference sequence). This CDR3 is built from 15 residues. CDR3 DNA sequence: TGTTCCAGCAGCTTTGAAGGGGTGGCTGGAAACACCATATATTTT. It specifies CSSSFEGVAGNTIYF. Looking up the rest from reference TRBV7-9 and TRBJ1-3 gives the full variable domain: DTGVSQNPRHKITKRGQNVTFRCDPISEHNRLYWYRQTLGQGPEFLTYFQNEAQLEKSRLLSDRFSAERPKGSFSTLEIQRTEQGDSAMYLCSSSFEGVAGNTIYFGEGSWLTVV.

On this clone itself: The junction departs from germline at one end; a sequencing error may be responsible. This rearrangement joins TRBV7-7 to TRBJ1-5; no firm D call. The CDR3 contains 17 residues. Germline-derived CDR1 and CDR2 are SSHAT and FNYEAQ (reference sequence). The CDR3 DNA reads as TGTGCTAGCAGCTCAACTCGTGAAACTTTTAGCAATCAGCCCCAGCATTTT. Amino acid sequence: CASSSTRETFSNQPQHF.

This clone came up once. This chain connects TRBV14 to TRBJ2-6; 8 bases line up with TRBD1. The CDR3 is 16 residues long. Germline CDR1 is SGHDN and CDR2 is FVKESK. With 3 bases clipped from V and 1 base from J, the junction kept 2 bases outside the gene matches. The CDR3 spells CASSQDRVSGANVLTF. In nucleotides, the CDR3 is TGTGCCAGCAGCCAGGACAGGGTGTCTGGGGCCAACGTCCTGACTTTC. The whole variable domain, remainder taken from reference TRBV14 and TRBJ2-6, is EAGVTQFPSHSVIEKGQTVTLRCDPISGHDNLYWYRRVMGKEIKFLLHFVKESKQDESGMPNNRFLAERTGGTYSTLKVQPAELEDSGVYFCASSQDRVSGANVLTFGAGSRLTVL.

The genes are TRBV7-9 and TRBJ2-4, with D tentatively TRBD1 (6 bases). The length of the CDR3 is 14 residues. Looked up from germline, CDR1 is SEHNR and CDR2 is FQNEAQ (reference sequence). Trimming stripped 4 bases from V and 4 bases from J, with 11 bases between. The CDR3 is CASSSGTPKNIQYF. The CDR3 DNA follows: TGTGCCAGCAGCTCCGGGACACCAAAAAACATTCAGTACTTC.

The chain combines TRBV2 with TRBJ1-2; TRBD1 matches at 10 bases. The V segment lost 6 bases and the J segment 7 bases; nucleotides outside the gene matches: 8. The CDR3 totals 14 residues. CDR1 is SNHLY, CDR2 FYNNEI, per germline. This CDR3 reads CASRRDRGSAGYTF. In nucleotides, the CDR3 is TGTGCCAGCAGGCGGGACAGGGGTTCGGCTGGCTACACCTTC.

This clone was detected only a few times. This sequence joins TRBV30 and TRBJ1-5; 7 nucleotides line up with TRBD1. This CDR3 has 14 amino acids. The germline V gene has CDR1 GTSNPN and CDR2 SVGIG (reference sequence). The J segment lost 1 base and the V segment lost 2 bases, leaving 2 bases of the junction unmatched. This chain's CDR3 is CAWSKGASNQPQHF. The CDR3 DNA reads as TGTGCCTGGAGTAAGGGGGCGAGCAATCAGCCCCAGCATTTT.

CDR3 nucleotides: TGTGCCAGCAGCTTAACGAGGCTAGCGGGGTCCACAGATACGCAGTATTTT. Encoded protein: CASSLTRLAGSTDTQYF. The chain carries TRBV7-3 and TRBJ2-3; 9 bases match TRBD2. J gave up 2 bases and V 0 bases, and 6 bases lay outside the gene matches. CDR1 SGHTA and CDR2 FQGTGA come from the germline V gene. The CDR3 is 17 residues long.

The rearrangement joins TRBV5-1 to TRBJ2-1; D is unresolved. Germline V gene sequence: CDR1 SGHRS, CDR2 YFSETQ. The CDR3 has 12 amino acids. V was pared by 4 bases and J by 4 bases, with 6 bases between. The CDR3 here is CASSPSYNEQFF. The DNA of the CDR3 is TGCGCCAGCAGCCCCAGTTACAATGAGCAGTTCTTC. The whole variable domain, filled in from reference TRBV5-1 and TRBJ2-1, reads KAGVTQTPRYLIKTRGQQVTLSCSPISGHRSVSWYQQTPGQGLQFLFEYFSETQRNKGNFPGRFSGRQFSNSRSEMNVSTLELGDSALYLCASSPSYNEQFFGPGTRLTVL.

The V gene is TRBV29-1, the J gene TRBJ2-5, with D tentatively TRBD2 (6 bases). Trimming removed 4 bases at V and 3 bases at J, with 18 bases between. The V gene's germline CDR1 is SQVTM and CDR2 ANQGSEA. The CDR3 has 15 residues. In DNA form, the CDR3 reads TGCAGCGTTGGCAGTTTTTCGATAGCGGAAGAGACCCAGTACTTC. Translated, it gives CSVGSFSIAEETQYF.

The chain uses TRBV5-1 and TRBJ1-3, with D possibly being TRBD1 (5 bases). Germline CDR1 SGHRS, CDR2 YFSETQ. The CDR3 is 14 residues long. V was trimmed by 4 bases and J by 3 bases, leaving 11 bases between them. The CDR3 reads CASSGGTFGNTIYF. Here the CDR3 DNA reads TGCGCCAGCAGCGGCGGGACTTTTGGAAACACCATATATTTT. The complete variable domain, with remaining parts taken from reference TRBV5-1 and TRBJ1-3, reads KAGVTQTPRYLIKTRGQQVTLSCSPISGHRSVSWYQQTPGQGLQFLFEYFSETQRNKGNFPGRFSGRQFSNSRSEMNVSTLELGDSALYLCASSGGTFGNTIYFGEGSWLTVV.

About this clone: One end of the junction is discordant with germline, which a read error may explain. V is TRBV28 and J is TRBJ2-5, with D tentatively TRBD2 (7 bases). Germline CDR1 reads MDHEN; CDR2 reads SYDVKM. The CDR3 extends over 10 amino acids. CDR3 nucleotide sequence: TGTGCCAGCGGGAGAGGGGGGGCTCACTTC. Translation gives CASGRGGAHF.

This chain joins TRBV28 and TRBJ2-2; D not resolved. Trimming took 7 bases from V and 7 from J, leaving 13 bases between them. Germline CDR1 MDHEN, CDR2 SYDVKM. This CDR3 contains 13 residues. The CDR3 spells CASMRPGNGELFF. DNA for the CDR3: TGTGCCAGCATGCGACCGGGTAACGGGGAGCTGTTTTTT.

The rearrangement links TRBV5-1 to TRBJ2-1; 11 bases agree with TRBD2. The V gene's germline CDR1 is SGHRS and CDR2 YFSETQ. The V and J ends lost 0 bases and 10 bases, in that order; junction bases with no gene match: 6. This CDR3 has 15 amino acids. The CDR3, as DNA: TGCGCCAGCAGCTTGGGACTAGCGGGAAGCAGGGAGCAGTTCTTC. Its protein product is CASSLGLAGSREQFF.

J is TRBJ2-7 and V is TRBV30, with D maybe TRBD2 (6 bases). The V gene's germline CDR1 is GTSNPN and CDR2 SVGIG (reference sequence). V lost 3 bases to trimming and J lost 7 bases, with 10 bases between them. The CDR3 is made up of 11 amino acids. The CDR3 sequence is CAWSRAGEQYF. The DNA for the CDR3 is TGTGCCTGGAGCAGGGCGGGGGAGCAGTACTTC.

The rearrangement links TRBV7-6 to TRBJ2-5; maybe TRBD1 (6 bases). This CDR3 comprises 14 residues. Trimming took off 3 bases at V and 5 bases at J, with 13 bases between the two ends. The germline V gene has CDR1 SGHVS and CDR2 FNYEAQ. DNA of the CDR3: TGTGCCAGCAGCTTGGGAACAGGGTTGGAGACCCAGTACTTC. It encodes CASSLGTGLETQYF. The whole variable domain, remainder taken from reference TRBV7-6 and TRBJ2-5, is GAGVSQSPRYKVTKRGQDVALRCDPISGHVSLYWYRQALGQGPEFLTYFNYEAQQDKSGLPNDRFSAERPEGSISTLTIQRTEQRDSAMYRCASSLGTGLETQYFGPGTRLLVL.

The chain is built from TRBV4-1 and TRBJ1-1; D gene unclear. V shed 0 bases and J shed 6 bases, with 26 bases lying between them. The CDR3 spans 19 residues. The germline CDR1 and CDR2 sequences are MGHRA and YSYEKL. This CDR3 is CASSQDGIQRSRAGSEAFF. As DNA, the CDR3 is TGCGCCAGCAGCCAAGATGGGATACAGCGTTCGCGGGCGGGGTCTGAAGCTTTCTTT.

This clone appeared a single time. The chain carries TRBV28 and TRBJ2-3; weak D call: TRBD2 (5 bases). The ends were cut back, 3 bases at V and 2 bases at J, with 15 bases in the middle. The germline CDR1 and CDR2 sequences are MDHEN and SYDVKM. There are 16 residues in the CDR3. The CDR3 loop is CASSFGLSGYTDTQYF. The CDR3 DNA is TGTGCCAGCAGTTTTGGTCTTTCGGGGTACACAGATACGCAGTATTTT.

This clone occurred a few times. V gene TRBV7-9 combines with J gene TRBJ2-5; 9 bases map to TRBD2. Judging by the DNA end, TRBJ2-7 fits better; the J call may be wrong. Germline V CDR1 and CDR2: SEHNR, FQNEAQ (reference sequence). This CDR3 spans 16 amino acids. The CDR3, as DNA: TGTGCCAGCAGTCCTACCGGGACTAGCATCTCCTACGAGCAGTACTTC. This gives the protein CASSPTGTSISYEQYF.

This chain joins TRBV4-2 and TRBJ2-1, with 9 bases that match TRBD2. This CDR3 is 17 amino acids long. From germline, CDR1 is LGHNA and CDR2 YNFKEQ. V lost 1 base and J lost 5; bases outside the gene matches: 9. CDR3 DNA: TGTGCCAGCAGCCAAGTATTAGGTAGCGGGGGAGACAATGAGCAGTTCTTC. Amino acid sequence: CASSQVLGSGGDNEQFF.